The rows below give T cell receptor beta chains drawn from one sample of a study of cytomegalovirus exposure and HLA in healthy donors. The repertoire was sequenced with immunoSEQ multiplex PCR; TCRdb's copy has only in-frame clones and lacks some. The data contain over 150,000 clones, 85% to 90% of them singletons. The specimen sequenced was PBMCs. These receptors came from a woman in her thirties in good health and CMV-seronegative. CDR3s include the opening cysteine and the closing phenylalanine or tryptophan. D genes are given only for firm matches. Only some rows state a clone size, as once, few, many or a class for expanded clones.

V	D	J	size	CDR3	DNA
TRBV7-9	.	TRBJ1-1	.	CASSSGLKVNTEAFF	TGTGCCAGCAGCTCCGGCCTAAAGGTGAACACTGAAGCTTTCTTT
TRBV4-3	.	TRBJ2-1	.	CASSQDQARLMNEQFF	TGCGCCAGCAGCCAAGATCAGGCGCGGCTGATGAATGAGCAGTTCTTC
TRBV4-2	.	TRBJ1-1	.	CASSQDWGLGTEAFF	TGTGCCAGCAGCCAAGACTGGGGGCTAGGGACTGAAGCTTTCTTT
TRBV5-1	TRBD2	TRBJ2-1	.	CASMGLAEGAYNEQFF	TGCGCCAGCATGGGACTAGCGGAGGGGGCATACAATGAGCAGTTCTTC
TRBV7-3	.	TRBJ1-1	.	CASSLYSGWGEAFF	TGTGCCAGCAGCTTATATAGTGGTTGGGGTGAAGCTTTCTTT
TRBV7-2	.	TRBJ2-3	.	CASSRESGGGTDTQYF	TGTGCCAGCAGCCGAGAGTCCGGGGGCGGCACAGATACGCAGTATTTT
TRBV28	.	TRBJ1-2	.	CASETSQGRVGYTF	TGTGCCAGCGAGACGTCTCAGGGGCGCGTAGGCTACACCTTC
TRBV5-7	.	TRBJ2-5	.	CASTLWHPVCPQETQYF	TGTGCCAGCACCCTGTGGCACCCTGTATGTCCCCAAGAGACCCAGTACTTC
TRBV4-3	.	TRBJ2-2	.	CASSQGTGGTGELFF	TGCGCCAGCAGCCAAGGAACAGGAGGGACCGGGGAGCTGTTTTTT
TRBV5-1	.	TRBJ1-2	few	CASSLLGVDGYTF	TGCGCCAGCAGCTTACTTGGGGTGGATGGCTACACCTTC
TRBV4-2	TRBD2	TRBJ2-1	.	CASSQPKGTSGYNEQFF	TGTGCCAGCAGCCAACCTAAAGGGACTAGCGGATACAATGAGCAGTTCTTC
TRBV15	.	TRBJ2-1	.	CATSRGLMVATQGEQFF	TGTGCCACCAGCAGAGGGCTCATGGTAGCCACGCAGGGTGAGCAGTTCTTC
TRBV28	.	TRBJ2-3	.	CASSLGVREVDTQYF	TGTGCCAGCAGTTTAGGGGTACGAGAAGTGGATACGCAGTATTTT
TRBV27	.	TRBJ1-4	.	CASSLDLWGEKLFF	TGTGCCAGCAGTCTTGACCTTTGGGGGGAAAAACTGTTTTTT
TRBV4-1	.	TRBJ1-4	.	CASSQGGGSGTNEKLFF	TGCGCCAGCAGCCAAGGGGGGGGTTCCGGAACTAATGAAAAACTGTTTTTT
TRBV27	TRBD1	TRBJ1-2	.	CASSLSGTGAGYTF	TGTGCCAGCAGTCTCTCCGGGACAGGGGCCGGCTACACCTTC
TRBV6-5	TRBD1	TRBJ2-7	.	CASSRQGVIEQYF	TGTGCCAGCAGTCGACAGGGGGTAATCGAGCAGTACTTC
TRBV5-5	.	TRBJ2-7	.	CASSPTGVQPYYEQYF	TGTGCCAGCAGCCCCACCGGGGTCCAGCCTTACTACGAGCAGTACTTC
TRBV4-3	.	TRBJ1-1	.	CASSQDHAGGNTEAFF	TGCGCCAGCAGCCAAGACCATGCGGGGGGAAACACTGAAGCTTTCTTT
TRBV5-6	.	TRBJ1-4	.	CASSLGWRSEKLFF	TGTGCCAGCAGCTTAGGTTGGAGGAGTGAAAAACTGTTTTTT
TRBV4-3	TRBD2	TRBJ2-5	.	CASSQETVAGGQETQYF	TGCGCCAGCAGCCAAGAAACGGTTGCGGGAGGGCAAGAGACCCAGTACTTC
TRBV27	TRBD2	TRBJ2-2	.	CASSGKAGVNTGELFF	TGTGCCAGCAGTGGGAAAGCGGGAGTGAACACCGGGGAGCTGTTTTTT
TRBV15	.	TRBJ1-2	.	CATSRDTGAGGYTF	TGTGCCACCAGCAGAGATACGGGGGCGGGTGGCTACACCTTC
TRBV29-1	.	TRBJ2-3	.	CSLRTGDTQYF	TGCAGCCTAAGGACTGGGGATACGCAGTATTTT
TRBV6-6	.	TRBJ1-1	once	CASRGDGAFF	TGTGCCAGCAGAGGGGACGGAGCTTTCTTT
TRBV6-1	.	TRBJ1-3	.	CASKAGTIFGNTIYF	TGTGCCAGCAAAGCAGGGACTATTTTTGGAAACACCATATATTTT
TRBV19	TRBD2	TRBJ2-1	.	CASSIGGGSGSGGEQFF	TGTGCCAGTAGTATAGGGGGGGGTAGCGGGAGTGGAGGTGAGCAGTTCTTC
TRBV7-2	.	TRBJ1-2	.	CASRSGTTGNSYGYTF	TGTGCCAGCAGGAGCGGGACGACCGGAAACAGCTATGGCTACACCTTC
TRBV14	TRBD1	TRBJ2-5	.	CASSQKRGQGETQYF	TGTGCCAGCAGCCAAAAACGCGGACAGGGGGAGACCCAGTACTTC
TRBV4-3	TRBD2	TRBJ2-7	.	CASSQAGTSGYEQYF	TGCGCCAGCAGCCAGGCCGGGACTAGCGGTTACGAGCAGTACTTC
TRBV27	.	TRBJ2-7	once	CASNVEGPSYEQYF	TGTGCCAGCAACGTGGAGGGACCTTCCTACGAGCAGTACTTC
TRBV29-1	TRBD2	TRBJ2-1	.	CSVDGTSGNRNEQFF	TGCAGCGTTGACGGGACTAGCGGGAATCGCAATGAGCAGTTCTTC
TRBV11-2	TRBD1	TRBJ2-3	.	CASSLILVQGADTQYF	TGTGCCAGCAGCTTAATCTTGGTACAGGGGGCAGATACGCAGTATTTT
TRBV6-6	TRBD1	TRBJ1-6	.	CASIYTGGGSPLHF	TGTGCCAGCATTTATACAGGGGGGGGTTCACCCCTCCACTTT
TRBV5-1	.	TRBJ2-3	once	CASSLAGSMQYF	TGCGCCAGCAGCTTAGCAGGGTCTATGCAGTATTTT
TRBV29-1	.	TRBJ2-3	.	CSVYRETQYF	TGCAGCGTTTACAGGGAAACGCAGTATTTT
TRBV5-8	.	TRBJ2-5	.	CASSTGQSLAQYF	TGTGCCAGCAGCACAGGACAGTCGTTGGCCCAGTACTTC
TRBV9	.	TRBJ2-3	.	CASSADDTQYF	TGTGCCAGCAGCGCGGACGATACGCAGTATTTT
TRBV5-8	.	TRBJ1-4	few	CASSPLKGLNEKLFF	TGTGCCAGCAGCCCCCTAAAGGGGCTAAATGAAAAACTGTTTTTT
TRBV6-4	.	TRBJ1-4	.	CASSYSILGWQKKLFF	TGTGCCAGCAGTTACTCGATCCTTGGCTGGCAGAAAAAACTGTTTTTT
TRBV10-3	.	TRBJ1-2	once	CAISESGGDYGYTF	TGTGCCATCAGTGAGTCGGGGGGAGACTATGGCTACACCTTC
TRBV15	TRBD2	TRBJ2-7	.	CATSKRLAGGFEQYF	TGTGCCACCAGCAAACGACTAGCGGGAGGGTTCGAGCAGTACTTC
TRBV27	TRBD1	TRBJ1-1	.	CASSLRSPGTGYIDTEAFF	TGTGCCAGCAGTTTAAGGAGCCCCGGGACAGGGTATATAGACACTGAAGCTTTCTTT
TRBV27	TRBD2	TRBJ2-3	.	CASSARGADTQYF	TGTGCCAGCAGTGCCCGGGGGGCAGATACGCAGTATTTT
TRBV5-4	TRBD1	TRBJ1-1	few	CASSWDRETNTEAFF	TGTGCCAGCAGCTGGGACAGGGAGACGAACACTGAAGCTTTCTTT
TRBV28	TRBD1	TRBJ2-7	.	CASSRQGQNEQYF	TGTGCCAGCAGCAGACAGGGGCAGAACGAGCAGTACTTC
TRBV7-8	.	TRBJ2-7	.	CASSLGRIQKAEQYF	TGTGCCAGCAGCTTAGGGCGGATTCAAAAGGCCGAGCAGTACTTC
TRBV30	.	TRBJ2-7	.	CAWSLTPEQYF	TGTGCCTGGAGTCTTACTCCCGAGCAGTACTTC
TRBV27	.	TRBJ1-2	.	CASSFRRNYGYTF	TGTGCCAGCAGTTTCCGGCGGAACTATGGCTACACCTTC
TRBV11-3	TRBD2	TRBJ2-5	.	CASSPVGGEETQYF	TGTGCCAGCAGCCCCGTCGGGGGGGAAGAGACCCAGTACTTC
TRBV6-5	.	TRBJ1-2	.	CASRPGLIYGYTF	TGTGCCAGCAGGCCCGGACTCATTTATGGCTACACCTTC